This T cell receptor beta chain was recovered during a study of blood T cell repertoires in COVID-19. Study-level background: T cells, B-cell-depleted T cells, or PBMCs supplied cDNA or gDNA.

As originally analysed: Reference gene primer amplification gave estimated nucleated cell counts. Profiled with immunoSEQ multiplex PCR; TCRdb holds only in-frame clones, not every one. The D gene and trimming were derived from the DNA, and the V and J assignments and clone size from that table. The table shows approximately 400,000 clones, with around four fifths occurring only once. In Cohort 3, a recovered donor had either two negative PCRs, clearance, or symptom resolution. This clone was detected only a few times. CDR3 length equals 12 residues. The V gene lost 5 bases and the J gene lost 2 bases, with 6 bases spanning the gap. Germline CDR1 and CDR2: LNHDA and SQIVND (reference sequence).

This clonotype was obtained from a woman in her forties or fifties who had recovered from COVID-19. The V call is TRBV19, the J call TRBJ1-1; no clear D gene. Input material: PBMCs or T cells enriched from blood (not recorded which). The CDR3 DNA is TGTGCCAGTAGTCCCGTCAACACTGAAGCTTTCTTT. This codes for CASSPVNTEAFF.